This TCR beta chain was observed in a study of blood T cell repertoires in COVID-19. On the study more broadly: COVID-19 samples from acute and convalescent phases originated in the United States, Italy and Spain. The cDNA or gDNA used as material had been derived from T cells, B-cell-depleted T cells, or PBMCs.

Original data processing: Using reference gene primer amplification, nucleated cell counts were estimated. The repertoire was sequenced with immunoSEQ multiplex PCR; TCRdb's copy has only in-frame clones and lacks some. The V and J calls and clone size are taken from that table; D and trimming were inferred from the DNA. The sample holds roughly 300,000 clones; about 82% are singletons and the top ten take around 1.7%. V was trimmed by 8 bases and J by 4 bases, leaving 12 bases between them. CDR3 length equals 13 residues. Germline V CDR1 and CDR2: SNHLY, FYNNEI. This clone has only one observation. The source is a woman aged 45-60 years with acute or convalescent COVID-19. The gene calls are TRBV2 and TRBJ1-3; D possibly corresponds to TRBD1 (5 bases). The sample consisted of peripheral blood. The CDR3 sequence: CASQTDSGNTIYF. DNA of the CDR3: TGTGCCAGCCAGACAGACTCCGGAAACACCATATATTTT.